Below, 5 T cell receptor beta chains from the same sample are listed, as sequenced in a study of T cell changes during pregnancy in multiple sclerosis. Profiling relied on immunoSEQ multiplex PCR, and the TCRdb table lists in-frame clones only, not all of them. This table holds 20,000 to 25,000 clones, 80% to 95% found once. Here the sequenced sample was CD4+ T cells from peripheral blood mononuclear cells, taken after pregnancy. The origin of the receptors is a female donor in good health, enrolled as a control in a pregnancy study.

The V and J genes are TRBV2 and TRBJ2-1; 7 bases agree with TRBD2. The CDR3 spans 14 residues. V lost 4 bases and J lost 10; bases outside the gene matches: 10. Per germline, CDR1 SNHLY and CDR2 FYNNEI. DNA for the CDR3: TGTGCCAGCAGTGCGTCTAGCGGCCTGTTGGAGCAGTTCTTC. Translated: CASSASSGLLEQFF.

This chain connects TRBV2 to TRBJ2-2; tentative D call: TRBD1 (6 bases). The CDR3 covers 14 residues. Germline CDR1 reads SNHLY; CDR2 reads FYNNEI. Deletions cut 8 bases from V and 5 bases from J, with 15 bases between. The CDR3 protein is CASRSQGLTGELFF. For the CDR3, the DNA is TGTGCCAGCCGGTCGCAGGGGCTTACCGGGGAGCTGTTTTTT.

This clone was found once. This rearrangement joins TRBV4-1 to TRBJ1-4; TRBD1 aligns across 7 bases. Germline trimming cut 4 bases from V and 0 bases from J; bases unmatched to any gene: 11. The germline V gene has CDR1 MGHRA and CDR2 YSYEKL. The CDR3 runs 18 residues. As DNA, the CDR3 is TGCGCCAGCAGCCCCTACCGGGACAGAGTCTCAACTAATGAAAAACTGTTTTTT. Its translation: CASSPYRDRVSTNEKLFF.

This rearrangement joins TRBV5-1 to TRBJ2-7; perhaps TRBD2 as D (6 bases). Germline V lookup: CDR1 SGHRS, CDR2 YFSETQ. V was shortened by 2 bases and J by 3 bases, with 12 bases between the two germline ends. The CDR3 consists of 14 residues. CDR3 in DNA: TGCGCCAGCAGCTTCGGGGGATCCATCTACGAGCAGTACTTC. As protein: CASSFGGSIYEQYF. Full variable domain (outside the CDR3, taken from reference TRBV5-1 and TRBJ2-7): KAGVTQTPRYLIKTRGQQVTLSCSPISGHRSVSWYQQTPGQGLQFLFEYFSETQRNKGNFPGRFSGRQFSNSRSEMNVSTLELGDSALYLCASSFGGSIYEQYFGPGTRLTVT.

J is TRBJ1-5 and V is TRBV19; TRBD1 matches at 7 bases. This CDR3 comprises 15 residues. Trimming took 8 bases from V and 3 from J; bases not matched to a gene: 10. Per germline, CDR1 LNHDA and CDR2 SQIVND (reference sequence). CDR3 bases: TGTGCCAGTTGGGCCCCGGACAGGCTCAATCAGCCCCAGCATTTT. It specifies CASWAPDRLNQPQHF.